Only a few counts were recorded for the clone carrying this T cell receptor beta chain. Germline CDR1 reads SGHTA; CDR2 reads FQGNSA. The CDR3 sequence is 17 residues long. V trimming: 2 bases; J trimming: 2 bases; junction bases outside the gene matches: 7. This sample stems from a study of blood T cells in healthy people across ages. A second PCR, run for about 7 to 11 cycles, used a sample-barcoded 5' primer plus a J-beta primer mix. TCRdb re-analysed the 5' RACE reads in MiXCR, keeping a single row per CDR3 protein. The sample has fewer than 2 million distinct CDR3 sequences, approximately 40% seen once. Every participating donor contributed approximately 10 milliliters of peripheral blood through a draw.

The sequenced sample consisted of blood. This sequence originates from a human donor in good health. The V and J genes are TRBV7-2 and TRBJ2-3; 10 nucleotides match TRBD2. The CDR3, as DNA: TGTGCCAGCAGCTTAAGGGCTAGCGGGGGCCCCACAGATACGCAGTATTTT. Translated, it gives CASSLRASGGPTDTQYF.